Here is one T cell receptor beta chain with its context. Antigen specificity is unknown. The CDR3 runs to 18 residues. Trimming removed 8 bases from V and 0 bases from J; junction bases left unmatched: 12. In germline, CDR1 is WNHNN, CDR2 SYGVQD (reference sequence). Combining iRepertoire HTBI primers with Arm-PCR of CDR3 regions, the authors built TCR beta libraries. TCRdb independently ran MiXCR on the multiplex PCR reads; one entry per CDR3 protein. This sample has about 540,000 distinct CDR3 sequences, with approximately 12% found just once. This sample is part of a study of regulatory T cells in long-lasting Graves disease. Whole-study results and caveats: The study examined only peripheral blood, not thyroid tissue.

Noted time point: newly diagnosed GD, antithyroid drugs for less than 3 months. PBMC RNA served as the TCR library source. These data were also filed under a second study, of T cells in Graves' hyperthyroidism and ophthalmopathy. That paper adds: The hyperthyroidism was newly diagnosed and had lasted under 2 months; the patients were aged 18 to 65.

The chain joins TRBV10-1 to TRBJ2-4; 11 nucleotides line up with TRBD1. This clonotype originated in a man in his thirties or forties with Graves disease. Sequenced material: peripheral blood mononuclear cells (PBMCs), taken at new diagnosis, from a patient treated with antithyroid drugs. The CDR3 DNA follows: TGCGCCAGCGCATCCGGGACAGGGGGTTCGAGAGCCAAAAACATTCAGTACTTC. It codes for CASASGTGGSRAKNIQYF.